The present T cell receptor (beta chain) was sequenced within a study of CD8+ T cells in alopecia areata. Looking at the study overall: Tofacitinib ran 6 to 18 months, followed by 6 months off drug. General study points: Normal scalp had lower clonality than lesional scalp, with alopecia totalis/universalis lesions showing this most strongly.

From alopecia areata patients, lesional scalp punch biopsies and peripheral blood were collected. Sequencing templates came from extracted RNA that was reverse transcribed into cDNA. Libraries were prepared by immunoSEQ multiplex PCR; TCRdb keeps only in-frame clonotypes and omits some of them. The sample shows fewer than 8,000 clones, 50% to 60% of them seen only once. This clone was seen just once. Antigen unknown. CDR3 length: 14 residues. The V and J ends lost 0 bases and 7 bases respectively, with 10 bases between them. Germline V gives CDR1 LNHDA, CDR2 SQIVND (reference sequence). The TCR was taken from a human donor with alopecia areata. The chain joins TRBV19 to TRBJ2-1; D is possibly TRBD2 (6 bases). The specimen was skin, collected at week 0. The CDR3, as DNA: TGTGCCAGTAGTATAGAGGGGGGATGGAATGAGCAGTTCTTC. This translates into CASSIEGGWNEQFF.